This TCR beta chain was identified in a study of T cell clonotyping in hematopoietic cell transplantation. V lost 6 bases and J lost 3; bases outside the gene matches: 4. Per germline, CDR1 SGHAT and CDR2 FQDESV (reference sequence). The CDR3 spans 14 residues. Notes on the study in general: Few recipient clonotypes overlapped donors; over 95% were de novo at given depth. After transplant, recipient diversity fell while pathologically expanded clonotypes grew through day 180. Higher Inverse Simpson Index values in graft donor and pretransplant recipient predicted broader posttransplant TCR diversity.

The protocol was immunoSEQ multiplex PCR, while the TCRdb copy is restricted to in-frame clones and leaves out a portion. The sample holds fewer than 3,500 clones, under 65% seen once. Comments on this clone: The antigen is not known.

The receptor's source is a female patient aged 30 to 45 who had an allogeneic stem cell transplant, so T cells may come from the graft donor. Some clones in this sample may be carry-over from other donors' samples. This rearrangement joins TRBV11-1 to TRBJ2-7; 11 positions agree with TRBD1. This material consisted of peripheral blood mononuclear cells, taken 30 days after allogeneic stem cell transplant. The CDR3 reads CASSPGQGGYEQYF. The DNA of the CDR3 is TGTGCCAGCAGTCCGGGACAGGGGGGCTACGAGCAGTACTTC.